Each of the 26 T cell receptor beta chains below was sequenced from the same sample in a study of low-dose radiotherapy and immunotherapy resistance in tumors. Primers used for first-strand cDNA, a TRAV- and TRBV-specific set, covered both alpha and beta chains. PCR amplification of the TCRs was performed with Phusion for 20 PCR cycles, and it relied on a constant-region primer together with a V-primer adapter. MiXCR, applied by TCRdb to the reads, yields one record per CDR3 protein. The repertoire includes around 100,000 distinct CDR3 sequences, roughly 20% of them detected once, and roughly 12% sits in the top ten. Time point meaning: after trial treatment. Treatment defined: LDRT plus nivolumab, ipilimumab, low-dose cyclophosphamide and aspirin (RACIN trial). Specimen: PBMCs, collected after low-dose radiotherapy plus immunotherapy. The receptors stem from a female donor with ovarian cancer.

Ten or more counts support this clonotype. The chain is built from TRBV6-2 or TRBV6-3 and TRBJ1-5, with D maybe TRBD1 (5 bases). The CDR3 totals 17 residues. Trimming removed 5 bases at V and 0 bases at J, with 17 bases between. CDR1 is MNHEY and CDR2 is SVGEGT in the germline V gene. The DNA of the CDR3 is TGTGCCAGCAGTCCCATTGACACAGGTTATAGCAATCAGCCCCAGCATTTT. This codes for CASSPIDTGYSNQPQHF.

This clonotype was seen many times. This chain links TRBV12-3 or TRBV12-4 with TRBJ1-1, with 7 positions matching TRBD1. Unmatched junction bases numbered 12, after V lost 3 bases and J lost 11 bases. CDR3 length equals 14 residues. The CDR3 sequence is CASSFPTGEGEAFF. The CDR3 nucleotides are TGTGCCAGCAGTTTCCCTACAGGGGAAGGGGAGGCTTTCTTT.

Remarks on this clonotype: This likely reflects a read error, since a far larger clone is one base away. Here the CDR3 reads CASSSGTVCGYTF. In DNA form, the CDR3 reads TGTGCCAGCAGTTCTGGGACCGTCTGTGGCTACACCTTC. The chain couples TRBV28 to TRBJ1-2, with D perhaps TRBD1 (5 bases). V was trimmed by 4 bases and J by 7 bases, leaving 13 bases between them. The germline V gene has CDR1 MDHEN and CDR2 SYDVKM. The CDR3 is made up of 13 amino acids.

This clonotype came up many times. The chain uses TRBV5-1 and TRBJ2-2, with D possibly TRBD1 on 5 matching bases. The CDR3 is made up of 15 amino acids. Germline CDR1 is SGHRS and CDR2 is YFSETQ. The ends were cut back, 4 bases at V and 4 bases at J, with 14 bases in the middle. CDR3 protein: CASSDVPGATGELFF. The CDR3, as DNA: TGCGCCAGCAGCGACGTACCTGGGGCCACCGGGGAGCTGTTTTTT.

Many counts were recorded for this clonotype. The J gene is TRBJ1-6, the V gene TRBV12-3 or TRBV12-4, with D tentatively TRBD1 (5 bases). V was shortened by 6 bases and J by 0 bases, with 15 bases between the two germline ends. CDR3 length: 17 residues. Written as DNA, the CDR3 is TGTGCCAGCAGGGGATGGGGGATGGGCTCCTATAATTCACCCCTCCACTTT. This translates into CASRGWGMGSYNSPLHF.

The V and J genes are TRBV29-1 and TRBJ2-1; D unresolved. The V gene's germline CDR1 is SQVTM and CDR2 ANQGSEA. This CDR3 spans 12 amino acids. V gave up 6 bases and J gave up 7 bases, with 13 bases separating them. The CDR3 spells CSVREEINEQFF. The CDR3 DNA follows: TGCAGCGTCCGAGAGGAGATTAATGAGCAGTTCTTC.

This clonotype was detected many times. The rearrangement joins TRBV7-3 to TRBJ2-2; 14 positions match TRBD2. Germline values: CDR1 SGHTA, CDR2 FQGTGA. The CDR3 sequence is 20 residues long. The V segment lost 2 bases and the J segment 4 bases; nucleotides outside the gene matches: 12. The CDR3 region is CASSLWGLAGVSRSTGELFF. The CDR3 DNA is TGTGCCAGCAGCTTATGGGGACTAGCGGGAGTGTCACGAAGCACCGGGGAGCTGTTTTTT.

This clonotype was detected ten times or more. The chain carries TRBV4-1 and TRBJ1-5; possibly TRBD1 for D (5 bases). V was trimmed by 1 base and J by 0 bases, leaving 10 bases between them. The CDR3 consists of 16 residues. Germline V lookup: CDR1 MGHRA, CDR2 YSYEKL. The chain's CDR3 is CASSQAAGLSNQPQHF. CDR3 nucleotide sequence: TGCGCCAGCAGCCAAGCGGCAGGGCTTAGCAATCAGCCCCAGCATTTT.

This clonotype was counted ten times or more. The CDR3 protein is CASSGGTAPLHF. The CDR3 region has the DNA TGTGCCAGTAGTGGGGGGACAGCACCCCTCCACTTT. V and J are TRBV19 and TRBJ1-6; 7 nucleotides agree with TRBD1. V shed 5 bases and J 11 bases; nucleotides not matched to a gene: 3. The germline V gene encodes CDR1 LNHDA and CDR2 SQIVND (reference sequence). This CDR3 is 12 amino acids long.

This clonotype has ten or more counts. The chain joins TRBV5-6 to TRBJ2-7; maybe TRBD2 (5 bases). The V end lost 5 bases, the J end lost 0 bases, and 15 bases lay between the germline ends. Germline V gene sequence: CDR1 SGHDT, CDR2 YYEEEE. The CDR3 sequence is 15 residues long. The CDR3 sequence is CASSDYGVTSYEQYF. The DNA of the CDR3 is TGTGCCAGCAGTGACTACGGAGTGACCTCCTACGAGCAGTACTTC.

At least ten counts were recorded for this clonotype. This CDR3 is CSAGHSSTDTQYF. The CDR3 region has the DNA TGCAGTGCTGGACACTCTAGCACAGATACGCAGTATTTT. The V and J genes are TRBV20-1 and TRBJ2-3; maybe TRBD1 (5 bases). The CDR3 length is 13 residues. Looked up from germline, CDR1 is DFQATT and CDR2 is SNEGSKA (reference sequence). V was trimmed by 5 bases and J by 0 bases, leaving 9 bases between them.

This clonotype was counted ten times or more. The chain has TRBV20-1 and TRBJ1-1; a weak D match, TRBD1 (6 bases). Trimming cost V 0 bases and J 1 base, with 12 bases left between them. The germline gives CDR1 DFQATT, CDR2 SNEGSKA (reference sequence). The CDR3 loop spans 15 amino acids. In DNA, the CDR3 is TGCAGTGCTAGAGATTGGACAGTCGGGAACACTGAAGCTTTCTTT. Residues: CSARDWTVGNTEAFF.

The V and J genes are TRBV27 and TRBJ1-3, with 8 bases matching TRBD1. V dropped 8 bases and J dropped 4; count of bases not matched to a gene: 7. The germline V gene has CDR1 MNHEY and CDR2 SMNVEV (reference sequence). This CDR3 has 14 amino acids. CDR3 residues: CASRQTGAGNTIYF. The CDR3 DNA reads TGTGCCAGCCGCCAGACAGGGGCCGGAAACACCATATATTTT.

The table lists this clonotype with many counts. V is TRBV7-6 and J is TRBJ2-7; D remains ambiguous. V was pared by 5 bases and J by 2 bases, with 10 bases between. The CDR3 covers 13 residues. Per germline, CDR1 SGHVS and CDR2 FNYEAQ. CDR3 coding DNA: TGTGCCAGCAGCCATGGACGGACCTACGAGCAGTACTTC. Protein: CASSHGRTYEQYF.

This clonotype was recorded many times. This chain uses TRBV18 with TRBJ2-5; D call uncertain. V gave up 3 bases and J gave up 9 bases, with 14 bases separating them. The germline CDR1 and CDR2 sequences are KGHSH and LQKENI. This CDR3 is 13 amino acids long. This chain's CDR3 is CASSPEQEMSQYF. In nucleotides, the CDR3 is TGTGCCAGCTCACCGGAACAAGAGATGTCCCAGTACTTC.

This clonotype was counted ten times or more. The chain links TRBV6-2 or TRBV6-3 to TRBJ2-2, with a tentative D call TRBD1 (5 bases). The V and J ends lost 5 bases and 4 bases respectively, with 17 bases between them. The germline V gene encodes CDR1 MNHEY and CDR2 SVGEGT. The CDR3 is 16 residues long. In nucleotides, the CDR3 is TGTGCCAGCAGTCGCAGGGATGGGTCGTCCACCGGGGAGCTGTTTTTT. Encoded protein: CASSRRDGSSTGELFF.

This clonotype has at least ten counts. J is TRBJ2-7 and V is TRBV15; D unclear. Deletions cut 6 bases from V and 3 bases from J, with 21 bases between. Germline V gene data show CDR1 as LNHNV and CDR2 as YYDKDF (reference sequence). The CDR3 sequence is 16 residues long. As DNA, the CDR3 is TGTGCCACCAGTAGTTTCATAGACCGAAGAGGCTACGAGCAGTACTTC. The encoded protein is CATSSFIDRRGYEQYF.

This clonotype was seen ten or more times. In DNA form, the CDR3 reads TGTGCCAGCAGTTTATCGCCCCTTAGCCAAGAGACCCAGTACTTC. Its translation: CASSLSPLSQETQYF. The chain joins TRBV27 to TRBJ2-5, with D unresolved. V was clipped by 0 bases and J by 1 base, with 9 bases between them. The germline gives CDR1 MNHEY, CDR2 SMNVEV (reference sequence). The CDR3 covers 15 residues.

At least ten counts were recorded for this clonotype. The chain joins TRBV6-2 or TRBV6-3 to TRBJ2-7; D is possibly TRBD1 (5 bases). CDR1 is MNHEY, CDR2 SVGEGT, per germline. Trimming removed 4 bases at V and 5 bases at J, with 12 bases between. This CDR3 region has 13 residues. As DNA, the CDR3 is TGTGCCAGCAGTTCCTACAGGTTCCACGAGCAGTACTTC. Translated, it gives CASSSYRFHEQYF.

This clonotype was seen ten or more times. The rearrangement joins TRBV30 to TRBJ2-5; D is undetermined. The CDR3 loop spans 11 amino acids. Germline assignment: CDR1 GTSNPN and CDR2 SVGIG (reference sequence). V was pared by 2 bases and J by 5 bases, with 6 bases between. CDR3 DNA sequence: TGTGCCTGGAGTCCCCGGGAGACCCAGTACTTC. This codes for CAWSPRETQYF.

Comment on this clonotype: One base away lies a much larger clone, so this may be a sequencing read error. The chain carries TRBV6-5 and TRBJ1-1; D unresolved. Per germline, CDR1 MNHEY and CDR2 SVGAGI. The CDR3 length is 11 residues. CDR3 sequence: CASRYSTEALF. The CDR3 DNA follows: TGTGCCAGCAGATATAGTACTGAAGCTCTCTTT.

This clonotype occurred many times. This chain joins TRBV5-1 and TRBJ1-4, with D perhaps matching TRBD1 (5 bases). With 0 bases removed from V and 4 bases from J, the gap between germline ends came to 10 bases. The CDR3 has 15 residues. Germline V gene sequence: CDR1 SGHRS, CDR2 YFSETQ. The CDR3 sequence is CASSLEGTNNEKLFF. CDR3 coding DNA: TGCGCCAGCAGCTTGGAAGGGACCAATAATGAAAAACTGTTTTTT.

This clonotype was seen at least ten times. The chain carries TRBV6-2 or TRBV6-3 and TRBJ2-5; 9 nucleotides align to TRBD2. Germline V CDR1 and CDR2: MNHEY, SVGEGT. The ends lost 2 bases at V and 6 bases at J; junction bases unmatched: 10. The CDR3 has 16 residues. CDR3 sequence: CASSYISGTSIKTQYF. The CDR3 DNA follows: TGTGCCAGCAGTTACATTTCCGGGACTAGCATAAAGACCCAGTACTTC.

With respect to this clonotype: With only one base between it and a far larger clone, this is likely a read error. The chain carries TRBV5-6 and TRBJ2-1; perhaps D is TRBD1 or TRBD2 (5 bases each). From germline, CDR1 is SGHDT and CDR2 YYEEEE. V was clipped by 3 bases and J by 10 bases, with 14 bases between them. This CDR3 contains 13 residues. CDR3 nucleotides: TGTGCCAGCAGCTCCGACGCACGGGACGAGCAGTTCTTC. Its protein is CASSSDARDEQFF.

The genes are TRBV11-2 and TRBJ2-1; D not certain. Germline CDR1 is SGHAT and CDR2 is FQNNGV. Trimming removed 2 bases at V and 9 bases at J, with 11 bases between. This CDR3 is built from 13 residues. CDR3 nucleotides: TGTGCCAGCAGCTTAACCGTTAGGAGTGAGCAGTTCTTC. Its protein is CASSLTVRSEQFF.

The table lists this clonotype with many counts. V gene TRBV4-2 combines with J gene TRBJ2-7; no definite D call. This CDR3 contains 12 residues. V dropped 1 base and J dropped 6 bases, with 7 bases sitting between them. CDR1 and CDR2 from the germline V gene are LGHNA and YNFKEQ. Here the CDR3 reads CASSQVFGEQYF. The CDR3, as DNA: TGTGCCAGCAGCCAAGTCTTTGGCGAGCAGTACTTC.